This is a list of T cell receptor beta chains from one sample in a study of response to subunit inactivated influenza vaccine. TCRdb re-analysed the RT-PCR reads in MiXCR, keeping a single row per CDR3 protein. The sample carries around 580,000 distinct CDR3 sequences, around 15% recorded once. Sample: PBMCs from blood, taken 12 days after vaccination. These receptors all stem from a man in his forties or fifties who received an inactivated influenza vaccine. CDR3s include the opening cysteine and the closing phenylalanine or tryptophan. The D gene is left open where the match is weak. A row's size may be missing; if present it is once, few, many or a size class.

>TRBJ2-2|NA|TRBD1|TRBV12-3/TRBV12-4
CASRMTGINTGELFF
TGTGCCAGCAGAATGACAGGGATCAACACCGGGGAGCTGTTTTTT
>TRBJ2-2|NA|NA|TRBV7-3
CASSFTAVHTGELFF
TGTGCCAGCAGCTTCACCGCGGTACACACCGGGGAGCTGTTTTTT
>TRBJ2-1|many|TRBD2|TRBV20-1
CSARDSGRGNEQFF
TGCAGTGCTAGGGATAGCGGGAGGGGGAATGAGCAGTTCTTC
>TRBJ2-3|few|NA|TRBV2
CASSEAGVRTDTQYF
TGTGCCAGCAGTGAAGCGGGGGTTCGCACAGATACGCAGTATTTT
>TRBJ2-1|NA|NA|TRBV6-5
CASSYSSFAWDEQFF
TGTGCCAGCAGTTACTCGAGTTTCGCCTGGGATGAGCAGTTCTTC
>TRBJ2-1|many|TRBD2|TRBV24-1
CATSDTGLAGGPWEYNEQFF
TGTGCCACCAGTGATACCGGACTAGCGGGAGGACCTTGGGAATACAATGAGCAGTTCTTC
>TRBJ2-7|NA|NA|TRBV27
CASSEGNPYEQYF
TGTGCCAGCAGTGAGGGGAACCCCTACGAGCAGTACTTC
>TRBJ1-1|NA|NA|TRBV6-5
CASSYGTPDSYTEAFF
TGTGCCAGCAGTTACGGGACCCCGGACAGCTACACTGAAGCTTTCTTT
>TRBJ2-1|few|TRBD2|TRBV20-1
CSASPLTSGGRNEQFF
TGCAGTGCTAGCCCCTTGACTAGCGGGGGGAGGAATGAGCAGTTCTTC
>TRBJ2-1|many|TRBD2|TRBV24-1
CATSDPSSGGDEQFF
TGTGCCACCAGTGACCCCTCTAGCGGGGGGGATGAGCAGTTCTTC
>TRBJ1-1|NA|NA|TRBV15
CATGRENTEAFF
TGTGCCACCGGAAGGGAGAACACTGAAGCTTTCTTT
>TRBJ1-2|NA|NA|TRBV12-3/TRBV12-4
CASSTERGYTF
TGTGCCAGCAGCACAGAGAGGGGCTACACCTTC
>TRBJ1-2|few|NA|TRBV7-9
CASSLSGQPIDYGYTF
TGTGCCAGCAGCTTATCCGGACAGCCCATAGACTATGGCTACACCTTC
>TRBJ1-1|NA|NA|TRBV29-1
CSVVRNPGTEAFF
TGCAGCGTTGTTAGGAACCCGGGCACTGAAGCTTTCTTT
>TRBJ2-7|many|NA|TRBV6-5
CASSYHLGYEQYF
TGTGCCAGCAGTTACCATCTGGGATACGAGCAGTACTTC
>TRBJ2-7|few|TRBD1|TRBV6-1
CASQKTGVEPEQYF
TGTGCCAGCCAAAAGACAGGGGTTGAGCCCGAGCAGTACTTC
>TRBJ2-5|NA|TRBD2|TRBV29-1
CSTEGLAGVETQYF
TGCAGCACCGAGGGACTAGCGGGAGTAGAGACCCAGTACTTC
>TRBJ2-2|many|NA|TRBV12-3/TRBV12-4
CASSLRDTGELFF
TGTGCCAGCAGTTTAAGGGACACCGGGGAGCTGTTTTTT
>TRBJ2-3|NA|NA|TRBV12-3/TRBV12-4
CASSPFGAGTDTQYF
TGTGCCAGCAGCCCCTTTGGGGCTGGCACAGATACGCAGTATTTT
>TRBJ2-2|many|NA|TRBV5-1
CASSLALANTGELFF
TGCGCCAGCAGCTTGGCTTTAGCGAACACCGGGGAGCTGTTTTTT
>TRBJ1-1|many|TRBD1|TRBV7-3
CASSSDRDTEAFF
TGTGCCAGCAGCTCGGACAGGGACACTGAAGCTTTCTTT
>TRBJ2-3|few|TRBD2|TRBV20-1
CSALTGTSGMGDTQYF
TGCAGTGCTTTAACTGGGACTAGCGGGATGGGAGATACGCAGTATTTT
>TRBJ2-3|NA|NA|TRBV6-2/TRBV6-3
CASTVARTDTQYF
TGTGCCAGCACCGTGGCTCGCACAGATACGCAGTATTTT
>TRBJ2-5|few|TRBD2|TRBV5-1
CASSPTTSGRGRETQYF
TGCGCCAGCAGCCCGACTACTAGCGGGAGAGGCCGAGAGACCCAGTACTTC
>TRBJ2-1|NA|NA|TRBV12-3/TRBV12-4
CASSPSTGSNEQFF
TGTGCCAGCAGTCCATCGACAGGTTCGAATGAGCAGTTCTTC
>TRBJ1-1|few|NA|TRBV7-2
CASSLTGLGAEAFF
TGTGCCAGCAGCTTGACAGGCCTAGGGGCTGAAGCTTTCTTT
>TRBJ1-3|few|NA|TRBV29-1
CSVVQSSGNTIYF
TGCAGCGTTGTTCAGAGCTCTGGAAACACCATATATTTT
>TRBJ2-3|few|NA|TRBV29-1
CSVGPRVTDTQYF
TGCAGCGTAGGCCCGCGGGTCACAGATACGCAGTATTTT
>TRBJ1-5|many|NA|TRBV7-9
CASSLGPWQPQHF
TGTGCCAGCAGCCTGGGACCATGGCAGCCCCAGCATTTT
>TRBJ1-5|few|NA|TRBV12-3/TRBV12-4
CASSLARKEGQPQHF
TGTGCCAGCAGTTTAGCGCGAAAGGAAGGCCAGCCCCAGCATTTT
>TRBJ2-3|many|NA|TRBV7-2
CASSLEPGDTQYF
TGTGCCAGCAGCTTAGAACCGGGAGATACGCAGTATTTT